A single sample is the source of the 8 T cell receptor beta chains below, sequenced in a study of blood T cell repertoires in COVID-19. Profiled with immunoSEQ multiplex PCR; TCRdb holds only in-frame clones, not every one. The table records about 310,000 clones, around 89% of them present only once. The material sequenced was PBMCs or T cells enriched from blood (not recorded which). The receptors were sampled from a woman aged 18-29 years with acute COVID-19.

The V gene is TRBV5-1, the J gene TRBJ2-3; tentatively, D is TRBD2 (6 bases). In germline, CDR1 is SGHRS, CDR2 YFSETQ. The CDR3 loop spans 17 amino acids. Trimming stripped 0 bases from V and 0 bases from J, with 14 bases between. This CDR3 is CASSLGLGKISTDTQYF. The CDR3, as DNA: TGCGCCAGCAGCTTGGGACTAGGGAAGATTAGCACAGATACGCAGTATTTT.

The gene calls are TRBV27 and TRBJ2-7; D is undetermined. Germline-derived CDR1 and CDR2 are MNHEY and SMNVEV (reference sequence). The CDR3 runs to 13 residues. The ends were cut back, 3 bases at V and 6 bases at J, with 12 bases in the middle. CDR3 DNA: TGTGCCAGCAGTTTCAATCCGTCGGTCGAGCAGTACTTC. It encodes CASSFNPSVEQYF.

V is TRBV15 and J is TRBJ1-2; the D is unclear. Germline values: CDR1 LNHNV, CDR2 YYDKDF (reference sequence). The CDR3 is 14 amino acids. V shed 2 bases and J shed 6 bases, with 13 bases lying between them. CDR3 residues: CATSRSKVMDGYTF. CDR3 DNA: TGTGCCACCAGCAGAAGCAAAGTCATGGATGGCTACACCTTC. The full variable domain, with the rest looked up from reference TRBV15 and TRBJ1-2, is DAMVIQNPRYQVTQFGKPVTLSCSQTLNHNVMYWYQQKSSQAPKLLFHYYDKDFNNEADTPDNFQSRRPNTSFCFLDIRSPGLGDTAMYLCATSRSKVMDGYTFGSGTRLTVV.

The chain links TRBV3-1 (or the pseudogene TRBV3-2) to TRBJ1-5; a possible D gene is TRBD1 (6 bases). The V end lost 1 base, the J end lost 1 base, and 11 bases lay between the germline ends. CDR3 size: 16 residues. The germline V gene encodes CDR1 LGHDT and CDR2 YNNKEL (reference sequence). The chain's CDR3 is CASSQGTVGSNQPQHF. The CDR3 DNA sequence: TGTGCCAGCAGCCAAGGGACAGTTGGGAGCAATCAGCCCCAGCATTTT.

In nucleotides, the CDR3 is TGTGCCTGGAGTGTACACGCGGGATTTAGCAATCAGCCCCAGCATTTT. Translating it yields CAWSVHAGFSNQPQHF. The chain carries TRBV30 and TRBJ1-5; D is ambiguous. V lost 0 bases and J 0 bases, leaving 12 bases between the germline ends. The CDR3 spans 16 residues. Germline V gene lookup returns CDR1 GTSNPN and CDR2 SVGIG (reference sequence). Based on the CDR3 plus reference TRBV30 and TRBJ1-5, the full variable domain is SQTIHQWPATLVQPVGSPLSLECTVEGTSNPNLYWYRQAAGRGLQLLFYSVGIGQISSEVPQNLSASRPQDRQFILSSKKLLLSDSGFYLCAWSVHAGFSNQPQHFGDGTRLSIL.

The CDR3 sequence is CASSTSRLAGIDEQFF. DNA for the CDR3: TGTGCCAGTAGTACCTCCCGCCTAGCGGGAATCGATGAGCAGTTCTTC. The genes are TRBV19 and TRBJ2-1; 9 bases map to TRBD2. Trimming cost V 4 bases and J 8 bases; bases outside gene matches: 12. Germline V CDR1 and CDR2: LNHDA, SQIVND (reference sequence). CDR3 length: 16 residues.

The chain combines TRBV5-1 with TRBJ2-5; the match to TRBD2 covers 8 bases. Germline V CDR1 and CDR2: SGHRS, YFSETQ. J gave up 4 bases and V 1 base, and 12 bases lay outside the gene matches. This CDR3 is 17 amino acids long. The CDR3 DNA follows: TGCGCCAGCAGCTTGATCCTCGTTGCGGGAGGATCAGAGACCCAGTACTTC. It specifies CASSLILVAGGSETQYF. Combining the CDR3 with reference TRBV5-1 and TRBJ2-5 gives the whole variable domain KAGVTQTPRYLIKTRGQQVTLSCSPISGHRSVSWYQQTPGQGLQFLFEYFSETQRNKGNFPGRFSGRQFSNSRSEMNVSTLELGDSALYLCASSLILVAGGSETQYFGPGTRLLVL.

CDR3 protein: CASSVRGRGANVLTF. In DNA form, the CDR3 reads TGTGCCAGCAGCGTACGAGGGCGTGGGGCCAACGTCCTGACTTTC. The V and J genes are TRBV9 and TRBJ2-6; tentative D call: TRBD2 (5 bases). Trimming removed 1 base at V and 3 bases at J, with 8 bases between. This CDR3 spans 15 amino acids. Germline V gives CDR1 SGDLS, CDR2 YYNGEE. The full variable domain, with the rest looked up from reference TRBV9 and TRBJ2-6, is DSGVTQTPKHLITATGQRVTLRCSPRSGDLSVYWYQQSLDQGLQFLIQYYNGEERAKGNILERFSAQQFPDLHSELNLSSLELGDSALYFCASSVRGRGANVLTFGAGSRLTVL.